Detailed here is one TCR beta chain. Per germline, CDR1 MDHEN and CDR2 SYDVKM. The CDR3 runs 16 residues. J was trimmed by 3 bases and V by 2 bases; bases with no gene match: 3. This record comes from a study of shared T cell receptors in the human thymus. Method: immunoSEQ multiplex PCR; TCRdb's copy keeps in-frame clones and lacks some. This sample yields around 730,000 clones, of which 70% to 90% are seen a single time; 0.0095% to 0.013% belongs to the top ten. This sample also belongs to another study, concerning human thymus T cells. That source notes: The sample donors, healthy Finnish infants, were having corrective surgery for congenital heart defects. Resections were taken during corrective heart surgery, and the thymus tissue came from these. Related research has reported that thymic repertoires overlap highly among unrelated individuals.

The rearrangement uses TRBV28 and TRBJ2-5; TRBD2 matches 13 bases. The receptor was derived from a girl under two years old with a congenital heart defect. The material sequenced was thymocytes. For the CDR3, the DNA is TGTGCCAGCAGTTTACGACTAGCGGGGGGCAAAGAGACCCAGTACTTC. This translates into CASSLRLAGGKETQYF.